These 9 T cell receptor beta chains were all obtained from the same sample, sequenced in a study of shared clonotypes between healthy human individuals. Assay: immunoSEQ multiplex PCR; the TCRdb copy retains only in-frame clones and omits some. The profile shows about 1.5 million clones, about 98% of them singletons. The sequencing input was naive CD4+ T cells sorted from blood. Documented subset: CD45RA+ positively selected. These receptors were obtained from a man aged 25 to 45 in good health.

V is TRBV28 and J is TRBJ1-4; D possibly corresponds to TRBD1 (6 bases). The CDR3 length is 14 residues. Germline CDR1 MDHEN, CDR2 SYDVKM. Trimming shortened V by 6 bases and J by 7 bases, and 15 bases separated the two germline ends. The CDR3 DNA follows: TGTGCCAGCAGAACTTATCAGGGGAGTGAAAAACTGTTTTTT. Its translation: CASRTYQGSEKLFF.

The chain employs TRBV6-5 and TRBJ1-2; D might be TRBD1 (5 bases). From germline, CDR1 is MNHEY and CDR2 SVGAGI. There are 14 residues in the CDR3. Trimming pared 8 bases from V and 2 bases from J, leaving 15 bases between. This CDR3 reads CASSLRRGNYGYTF. CDR3 in DNA: TGTGCCAGCTCTTTGAGAAGGGGCAACTATGGCTACACCTTC.

The rearrangement joins TRBV28 to TRBJ2-4; TRBD1 might be the D (5 bases). Germline assignment: CDR1 MDHEN and CDR2 SYDVKM. CDR3 length: 17 residues. V was trimmed by 3 bases and J by 2 bases, leaving 17 bases between them. CDR3 nucleotide sequence: TGTGCCAGCAGTTTCAAGGGGCAGGGCGGTCCCAAAAACATTCAGTACTTC. Protein: CASSFKGQGGPKNIQYF. The variable domain in full, with the rest retrieved from reference TRBV28 and TRBJ2-4, is DVKVTQSSRYLVKRTGEKVFLECVQDMDHENMFWYRQDPGLGLRLIYFSYDVKMKEKGDIPEGYSVSREKKERFSLILESASTNQTSMYLCASSFKGQGGPKNIQYFGAGTRLSVL.

V usage is TRBV5-1 and J usage is TRBJ1-2; D is uncertain. The germline V gene has CDR1 SGHRS and CDR2 YFSETQ. V lost 6 bases to trimming and J lost 0 bases, with 18 bases between them. The CDR3 sequence is 16 residues long. CDR3 sequence reads: CASTASAGPANYGYTF. As DNA, the CDR3 is TGCGCCAGCACAGCATCAGCAGGACCAGCTAACTATGGCTACACCTTC.

The chain is built from TRBV4-1 and TRBJ2-1; D unclear. V was trimmed by 1 base and J by 10 bases, leaving 11 bases between them. This CDR3 has 13 residues. Germline CDR1 is MGHRA and CDR2 is YSYEKL. The CDR3 is CASSQVGPSEQFF. In DNA form, the CDR3 reads TGCGCCAGCAGCCAAGTAGGTCCCTCGGAGCAGTTCTTC.

The V gene is TRBV7-9, the J gene TRBJ1-3, with TRBD1 matching 7 bases. In germline, CDR1 is SEHNR, CDR2 FQNEAQ (reference sequence). The CDR3 sequence is 18 residues long. Unmatched junction bases numbered 15, after V lost 7 bases and J lost 0 bases. The CDR3 reads CASIGRGTDKPSGNTIYF. The CDR3 DNA follows: TGTGCCAGCATCGGAAGAGGGACAGACAAACCCTCTGGAAACACCATATATTTT.

The rearrangement joins TRBV7-3 to TRBJ2-3; D gene ambiguous. V lost 3 bases to trimming and J lost 0 bases, with 7 bases between them. Germline lookup yields CDR1 SGHTA and CDR2 FQGTGA. The CDR3 spans 14 residues. Here the CDR3 DNA reads TGTGCCAGCAGCTTGCAGCCTAGCACAGATACGCAGTATTTT. Amino acid sequence: CASSLQPSTDTQYF.

The gene calls are TRBV5-5 and TRBJ1-5; D gene unclear. CDR3 length equals 12 residues. In germline, CDR1 is SGHKS, CDR2 YYEKEE (reference sequence). V lost 2 bases and J 4 bases, leaving 4 bases between the germline ends. DNA for the CDR3: TGTGCCAGCAGCTTTAGTAATCAGCCCCAGCATTTT. It translates to CASSFSNQPQHF.

The chain recombines TRBV9 with TRBJ2-3; TRBD2 might be the D (5 bases). Germline CDR1 is SGDLS and CDR2 is YYNGEE. V was shortened by 1 base and J by 0 bases, with 9 bases between the two germline ends. There are 15 residues in the CDR3. This chain's CDR3 is CASSVSPGSTDTQYF. The CDR3 DNA reads as TGTGCCAGCAGCGTATCGCCGGGGAGCACAGATACGCAGTATTTT.